A selection of T cell receptor beta chains follows, all from one sample in a study of blood T cell repertoires in COVID-19. Libraries were prepared by immunoSEQ multiplex PCR; TCRdb keeps only in-frame clonotypes and omits some of them. The sample gives fewer than 250,000 clones, more than 70% of which show up once; around 6.6% is in the top ten. Sequenced: peripheral blood. The receptor source for this set is a woman between 40 and 55 years old who had recovered from COVID-19. Both conserved end residues are part of each CDR3. A D gene is named only where the DNA matches it firmly. Size is omitted from some rows. Given values are once, few, many or a class for expanded clones.

D	V	size	J	DNA	CDR3
TRBD1	TRBV28	once	TRBJ1-5	TGTGCCAGCAGGCCTTCCGGGACAGGGGGCAATCAGCCCCAGCATTTT	CASRPSGTGGNQPQHF
-	TRBV19	-	TRBJ2-5	TGTGCCAGTAGTACTCATCCGGGCCAGGGCCTCCGGGAGACCCAGTACTTC	CASSTHPGQGLRETQYF
TRBD2	TRBV6-2/TRBV6-3	once	TRBJ2-2	TGTGCCAGCAGTCCATGGCGGGAGGATACCACCGGGGAGCTGTTTTTT	CASSPWREDTTGELFF
-	TRBV3-1/TRBV3-2	-	TRBJ2-3	TGTGCCAGCAGCTTAGGACAGACCTCCGATACGCAGTATTTT	CASSLGQTSDTQYF
-	TRBV27	-	TRBJ1-1	TGTGCCAGCAGTAAGGGACTGAACCTGAACACTGAAGCTTTCTTT	CASSKGLNLNTEAFF
-	TRBV7-2	-	TRBJ1-2	TGTGCCAGCAGCTTACAGGGACAATATCATGGCTACACCTTC	CASSLQGQYHGYTF
TRBD1	TRBV7-2	-	TRBJ2-1	TGTGCCAGCAGCTTAGCGCCCAGGGGGTTCTACAATGAGCAGTTCTTC	CASSLAPRGFYNEQFF
TRBD2	TRBV24-1	-	TRBJ2-1	TGTGCCACCAGTGATTCGGGACTAAAATACAATGAGCAGTTCTTC	CATSDSGLKYNEQFF
TRBD1	TRBV30	-	TRBJ1-2	TGTGCCTGGAGGACTGACAGGGGGCGAGTTAACTATGGCTACACCTTC	CAWRTDRGRVNYGYTF
-	TRBV15	-	TRBJ2-5	TGTGCCACCAGCAGAGACAGGGTCCAAGAGACCCAGTACTTC	CATSRDRVQETQYF
TRBD2	TRBV27	-	TRBJ2-1	TGTGCCAGCAGTTTAATAGCGGGAGTGGGAAATGAGCAGTTCTTC	CASSLIAGVGNEQFF
-	TRBV9	few	TRBJ1-6	TGTGCCAGCAGCGTAGGGAACAGGGATACTTCACCCCTCCACTTT	CASSVGNRDTSPLHF
-	TRBV6-5	-	TRBJ1-2	TGTGCCAGCAGCCCCGACAGCTCCGCGTATGGCTACACCTTC	CASSPDSSAYGYTF
-	TRBV7-2	-	TRBJ1-6	TGTGCCAGCAGCTCAACGATACACAATTCACCCCTCCACTTT	CASSSTIHNSPLHF
TRBD1	TRBV18	-	TRBJ2-1	TGTGCCAGCTCACCCCGTCCGGGACAGGGGGGATACAATGAGCAGTTCTTC	CASSPRPGQGGYNEQFF
-	TRBV6-1	-	TRBJ2-7	TGTGCCAGCAGTGAAGGTACTAGCAGAGCCTACGAGCAGTACTTC	CASSEGTSRAYEQYF
-	TRBV7-8	-	TRBJ2-1	TGTGCCAGCAGCTTATTGGGGATCGGGGAGTCCTACAATGAGCAGTTCTTC	CASSLLGIGESYNEQFF
TRBD1	TRBV7-8	-	TRBJ2-1	TGTGCCAGCAGCAAAGGGGGCCATGTCCGCAATGAGCAGTTCTTC	CASSKGGHVRNEQFF
TRBD1	TRBV18	-	TRBJ1-2	TGTGCCAGCTCACCCATCGGACAGGGGGCTTATGGCTACACCTTC	CASSPIGQGAYGYTF
-	TRBV18	once	TRBJ1-6	TGTGCCAGCTCACCACAGGGGGACCATTCACCCCTCCACTTT	CASSPQGDHSPLHF
-	TRBV6-5	-	TRBJ2-7	TGTGCCAGCAGTTTCATGGGAGGAGGAGACGAGCAGTACTTC	CASSFMGGGDEQYF
-	TRBV21-1	once	TRBJ2-7	TGTGCCAGCAGCAAATTCCCACGGACTAGCGAATACGAGCAGTACTTC	CASSKFPRTSEYEQYF
-	TRBV19	-	TRBJ1-1	TGTGCCAGTAGTATAGGAGTTAGGCAGGCCCGGAACACTGAAGCTTTCTTT	CASSIGVRQARNTEAFF
-	TRBV7-8	-	TRBJ2-4	TGTGCCAGCAGCTTTTCGGGAATAGCCAAAAACATTCAGTACTTC	CASSFSGIAKNIQYF
TRBD1	TRBV28	-	TRBJ2-7	TGTGCCAGCATTTCCGGGACAGCTAGCTACGAGCAGTACTTC	CASISGTASYEQYF
TRBD1	TRBV28	-	TRBJ1-4	TGTGCCAGCAGTCAAACGGGACAGCCTGAAAAACTGTTTTTT	CASSQTGQPEKLFF
TRBD2	TRBV4-3	-	TRBJ2-7	TGCGCCAGCAGCCAAGAGAGAAGCGGGGCCACCTACGAGCAGTACTTC	CASSQERSGATYEQYF
-	TRBV18	-	TRBJ2-5	TGTGCCAGCTCACCACGAGAGGGGCAGGGGGAGACCCAGTACTTC	CASSPREGQGETQYF
-	TRBV6-4	-	TRBJ2-3	TGTGCCAGCAGTGAGTCGGGGGGCCTAACTGGGGATACGCAGTATTTT	CASSESGGLTGDTQYF
-	TRBV5-1	-	TRBJ1-5	TGCGCCAGCAGCTGGGGGGTTGATCAGCCCCAGCATTTT	CASSWGVDQPQHF
TRBD1	TRBV2	-	TRBJ1-2	TGTGCCAGCAGTGAAGCCCACAGGGGGCGATCCTCCACCTTC	CASSEAHRGRSSTF
TRBD1	TRBV7-3	-	TRBJ1-1	TGTGCCAGCAGCTGGGACAGTCGCTCCACTGAAGCTTTCTTT	CASSWDSRSTEAFF
-	TRBV5-1	-	TRBJ2-3	TGCGCCAGCAGCTTGTATGCCAGGCCCACAGATACGCAGTATTTT	CASSLYARPTDTQYF
-	TRBV7-6	-	TRBJ2-3	TGTGCCAGCAGCTCGTGGACTGGGTTACGTGATACGCAGTATTTT	CASSSWTGLRDTQYF
TRBD2	TRBV13	-	TRBJ2-5	TGTGCCAGCAGCACGCAAGAGGGACTAGCGGGAGAGGGGGAGACCCAGTACTTC	CASSTQEGLAGEGETQYF
TRBD1	TRBV3-1/TRBV3-2	-	TRBJ2-5	TGTGCCAGCAGTCCCGGACAGGGGGCGTGGGAGACCCAGTACTTC	CASSPGQGAWETQYF
-	TRBV28	-	TRBJ1-5	TGTGCCAGCAGTTCAGCCGTTTCTATAACAGGGTTCCATCAGCCCCAGCATTTT	CASSSAVSITGFHQPQHF
-	TRBV28	once	TRBJ2-1	TGTGCCAGCAGTTTATTGGTAGCGAGTAAAGATGAGCAGTTCTTC	CASSLLVASKDEQFF
-	TRBV5-3	-	TRBJ1-3	TGTGCCAGACGAACAGGCCACGGAAACACCATATATTTT	CARRTGHGNTIYF
-	TRBV7-2	-	TRBJ2-5	TGTGCCAGCAGCTTAGCCCGACTAGTCCAAGAGACCCAGTACTTC	CASSLARLVQETQYF
-	TRBV6-5	-	TRBJ2-7	TGTGCCAGCAGTTCTGGAGAAGTACGACGGCAGTACTTC	CASSSGEVRRQYF
-	TRBV19	-	TRBJ1-5	TGTGCCAGTAGTATGCTCGAACAGGGCAATCAGCCCCAGCATTTT	CASSMLEQGNQPQHF
-	TRBV20-1	-	TRBJ2-5	TGCAGTGCTAGTGGCGCGGAGACCCAGTACTTC	CSASGAETQYF
-	TRBV2	-	TRBJ1-1	TGTGCCAGCACAAGACAGGTATTGAACACTGAAGCTTTCTTT	CASTRQVLNTEAFF
-	TRBV28	few	TRBJ2-7	TGTGCCAGCAGTTCCTACAGGAGGGGATACGAGCAGTACTTC	CASSSYRRGYEQYF
-	TRBV7-9	-	TRBJ2-6	TGTGCCAGCAGCTTATTCGGATTTAGGGGCTCTGGGGCCAACGTCCTGACTTTC	CASSLFGFRGSGANVLTF
-	TRBV3-1/TRBV3-2	few	TRBJ1-1	TGTGCCAGCAGCCCCCGGGGGACCGCGAGTGAAGCTTTCTTT	CASSPRGTASEAFF
-	TRBV29-1	-	TRBJ2-4	TGCAGCGTTGCGGGGAGCCACAGCGGGGCCAAAAACATTCAGTACTTC	CSVAGSHSGAKNIQYF
-	TRBV4-2	once	TRBJ1-5	TGTGCCAGCAGCCCGTTAGACAGAAACAATCAGCCCCAGCATTTT	CASSPLDRNNQPQHF
-	TRBV12-3/TRBV12-4	-	TRBJ2-7	TGTGCCAGCAGCCAAACAGGGCTCTACGAGCAGTACTTC	CASSQTGLYEQYF
TRBD1	TRBV4-1	-	TRBJ1-2	TGCGCCAGCAGCCAAGGGACAGGAAAAGCAAATTCTAACTATGGCTACACCTTC	CASSQGTGKANSNYGYTF
-	TRBV19	-	TRBJ2-7	TGTGCCAGTAGTATGGGGGCTCCACGAGACGAGCAGTACTTC	CASSMGAPRDEQYF
TRBD1	TRBV6-1	-	TRBJ1-4	TGTGCCAGCAGTGAAGCACAGGGGTTGGCTAATGAAAAACTGTTTTTT	CASSEAQGLANEKLFF